This TCR beta chain was recorded in a study of blood T cell repertoires in COVID-19. The CDR3 length is 16 residues. V trimming: 1 base; J trimming: 0 bases; junction bases outside the gene matches: 3. Germline V CDR1 and CDR2: LNHDA, SQIVND (reference sequence). This table comes from immunoSEQ multiplex PCR, and its TCRdb copy is limited to in-frame clones, with some not included. Among about 180,000 clones listed, 80% to 90% were seen once. This sequence originates from a man younger than 35 who had recovered from COVID-19. The sample taken for sequencing was peripheral blood. V is TRBV19 and J is TRBJ1-1; TRBD1 agrees at 9 bases. This CDR3 is CASSIVTGGLNTEAFF. CDR3 DNA sequence: TGTGCCAGTAGTATAGTCACAGGGGGCTTGAACACTGAAGCTTTCTTT.